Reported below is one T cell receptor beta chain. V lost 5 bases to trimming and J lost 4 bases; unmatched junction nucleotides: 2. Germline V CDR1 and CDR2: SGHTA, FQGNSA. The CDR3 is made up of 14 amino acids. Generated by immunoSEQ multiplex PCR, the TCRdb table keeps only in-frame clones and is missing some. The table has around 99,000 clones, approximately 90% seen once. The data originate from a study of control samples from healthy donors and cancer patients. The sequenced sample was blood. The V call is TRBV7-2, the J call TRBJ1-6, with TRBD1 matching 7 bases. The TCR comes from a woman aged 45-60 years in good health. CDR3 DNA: TGTGCCAGCAGCGGGGGACAGTATAATTCACCCCTCCACTTT. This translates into CASSGGQYNSPLHF.